The 29 T cell receptor beta chains given below trace back to one sample, sequenced in a study of OX40 agonist ivuxolimab in advanced cancers. TCRdb's table, derived via immunoSEQ multiplex PCR, lists solely in-frame clones and lacks some. Of tens of thousands of clones listed, 70% to 90% are singletons. This specimen was CD4+ or CD8+ T cells sorted from blood, taken in a trial of the OX40 agonist ivuxolimab. These receptors all stem from an adult with an advanced solid tumor such as melanoma, head and neck, liver or kidney cancer.

For the CDR3, the DNA is TGTGCCAGCAGCTTAGGAACAGGGAAGGGGGCAGATACGCAGTATTTT. Protein product: CASSLGTGKGADTQYF. The chain uses TRBV7-3 and TRBJ2-3; tentatively, D is TRBD1 (6 bases). V lost 2 bases to trimming and J lost 4 bases, with 16 bases between them. This CDR3 contains 16 residues. The germline gives CDR1 SGHTA, CDR2 FQGTGA.

The V call is TRBV6-6, the J call TRBJ2-2, with 10 bases fitting TRBD2. The germline CDR1 and CDR2 sequences are MNHNY and SVGAGI (reference sequence). There are 14 residues in the CDR3. V lost 6 bases to trimming and J lost 7 bases; unmatched junction nucleotides: 5. CDR3 sequence reads: CASRSGRAVGELFF. The CDR3 coding sequence is TGTGCCAGCAGGAGCGGGAGGGCCGTCGGGGAGCTGTTTTTT.

This clone ranks as medium-sized. The rearrangement joins TRBV6-4 to TRBJ1-2; D gene ambiguous. Germline CDR1 MRHNA, CDR2 SNTAGT. The CDR3 is 12 residues long. Trimming cost V 2 bases and J 2 bases, with 3 bases left between them. CDR3 sequence (DNA): TGTGCCAGCAGTGACAGGAACTATGGCTACACCTTC. As protein: CASSDRNYGYTF.

This clone is a singleton in its sample. CDR3 bases: TGTGCCAGCAGTGAAGGTTGGGGGAGGGGTGGCAGCAATCAGCCCCAGCATTTT. The encoded protein is CASSEGWGRGGSNQPQHF. V usage is TRBV6-1 and J usage is TRBJ1-5; D possibly corresponds to TRBD1 (5 bases). Germline-derived CDR1 and CDR2 are MNHNS and SASEGT. V dropped 1 base and J dropped 1 base, with 17 bases sitting between them. The CDR3 sequence is 18 residues long.

Only one count was recorded for this clone. In DNA form, the CDR3 reads TGTGCCAGCAGCCGGACCGGGACGAAAGAGACCCAGTACTTC. As protein: CASSRTGTKETQYF. V usage is TRBV9 and J usage is TRBJ2-5; D is perhaps TRBD1 or TRBD2 (5 bases each). The germline V gene encodes CDR1 SGDLS and CDR2 YYNGEE. This CDR3 contains 14 residues. Trimming removed 4 bases from V and 3 bases from J, with 13 bases in between.

The J gene is TRBJ1-5, the V gene TRBV15; D is unresolved. The CDR3 contains 14 residues. The V gene's germline CDR1 is LNHNV and CDR2 YYDKDF (reference sequence). With 0 bases removed from V and 4 bases from J, the gap between germline ends came to 7 bases. In DNA, the CDR3 is TGTGCCACCAGCAGAGATCTGCAGAATCAGCCCCAGCATTTT. Translating it yields CATSRDLQNQPQHF.

This chain links TRBV19 with TRBJ2-1; 8 positions match TRBD2. Unmatched junction bases numbered 8, after V lost 3 bases and J lost 4 bases. This CDR3 region has 16 residues. The germline gives CDR1 LNHDA, CDR2 SQIVND (reference sequence). The CDR3 region is CASSIGGERGYNEQFF. In DNA form, the CDR3 reads TGTGCCAGTAGTATCGGTGGCGAGCGGGGGTACAATGAGCAGTTCTTC.

V gene TRBV27 combines with J gene TRBJ2-7; 8 bases are shared with TRBD1. This CDR3 is 15 amino acids long. Per the germline V gene, CDR1 is MNHEY and CDR2 is SMNVEV (reference sequence). The junction had 7 bases not matched to a gene; V was cut back by 6 bases and J by 0 bases. The chain's CDR3 is CASRVTGTGSYEQYF. The CDR3 nucleotides are TGTGCCAGCAGAGTTACAGGGACAGGCTCCTACGAGCAGTACTTC.

This rearrangement joins TRBV30 to TRBJ2-7; D unresolved. Trimming took off 3 bases at V and 3 bases at J, with 12 bases between the two ends. Per germline, CDR1 GTSNPN and CDR2 SVGIG (reference sequence). CDR3 size: 13 residues. CDR3 loop: CAWRPERIYEQYF. The CDR3 bases are TGTGCCTGGAGGCCGGAAAGGATCTACGAGCAGTACTTC. Filled out from reference TRBV30 and TRBJ2-7, the complete variable domain reads SQTIHQWPATLVQPVGSPLSLECTVEGTSNPNLYWYRQAAGRGLQLLFYSVGIGQISSEVPQNLSASRPQDRQFILSSKKLLLSDSGFYLCAWRPERIYEQYFGPGTRLTVT.

The rearrangement uses TRBV11-2 and TRBJ2-2, with a possible D match to TRBD1 (7 bases). The germline V gene has CDR1 SGHAT and CDR2 FQNNGV. The V end was cut by 6 bases, the J end by 4 bases, with 15 bases between. The CDR3 runs to 15 residues. The CDR3 loop reads CASRRSGGGTGELFF. Here the CDR3 DNA reads TGTGCCAGCAGACGTTCAGGGGGAGGCACCGGGGAGCTGTTTTTT.

V gene TRBV7-3 combines with J gene TRBJ2-5; the D is unclear. The V end was cut by 5 bases, the J end by 7 bases, with 20 bases between. CDR1 and CDR2 from the germline V gene are SGHTA and FQGTGA. The CDR3 covers 15 residues. CDR3 sequence: CASSPKAARSTTQYF. The CDR3 coding sequence is TGTGCCAGCAGCCCTAAGGCGGCCAGGTCGACGACCCAGTACTTC.

CDR3 DNA sequence: TGCGCCAGCAGCCTTGGAACGGGACAGGCCGTTGGGACCCAGTACTTC. This codes for CASSLGTGQAVGTQYF. V is TRBV5-1 and J is TRBJ2-5; 8 nucleotides align to TRBD1. The CDR3 has 16 residues. The germline V gene encodes CDR1 SGHRS and CDR2 YFSETQ. V lost 4 bases and J lost 7; bases outside the gene matches: 15.

The J gene is TRBJ2-1, the V gene TRBV5-1; maybe TRBD2 (5 bases). V lost 4 bases to trimming and J lost 6 bases, with 17 bases between them. The CDR3 sequence is 15 residues long. Germline V gene lookup returns CDR1 SGHRS and CDR2 YFSETQ. For the CDR3, the DNA is TGCGCCAGCAGCCAGGCCGGGCCCGAGGGCAATGAGCAGTTCTTC. Amino acids: CASSQAGPEGNEQFF.

The rearrangement links TRBV5-6 to TRBJ2-5; no reliable D call. The CDR3 is 13 residues long. CDR1 is SGHDT and CDR2 is YYEEEE in the germline V gene. Between the trimmed V and J ends, which lost 4 bases and 1 base, there was a span of 8 bases. The CDR3 here is CASSPPGQETQYF. The CDR3 DNA reads as TGTGCCAGCAGCCCTCCGGGCCAAGAGACCCAGTACTTC. Full variable domain (rest looked up from reference TRBV5-6 and TRBJ2-5): DAGVTQSPTHLIKTRGQQVTLRCSPKSGHDTVSWYQQALGQGPQFIFQYYEEEERQRGNFPDRFSGHQFPNYSSELNVNALLLGDSALYLCASSPPGQETQYFGPGTRLLVL.

This clone has just one count. The J gene is TRBJ2-1, the V gene TRBV30; 8 positions match TRBD2. The CDR3 is 17 residues long. The germline CDR1 and CDR2 sequences are GTSNPN and SVGIG (reference sequence). The junction had 10 bases not matched to a gene; V was cut back by 0 bases and J by 3 bases. The CDR3 DNA is TGTGCCTGGAGTGTAAGTTCCGGGACTAGGGTCTACAATGAGCAGTTCTTC. This translates into CAWSVSSGTRVYNEQFF.

The V and J genes are TRBV28 and TRBJ2-1; TRBD1 agrees at 8 bases. Unmatched junction bases numbered 7, after V lost 5 bases and J lost 7 bases. The CDR3 runs to 14 residues. Germline V gene lookup returns CDR1 MDHEN and CDR2 SYDVKM. Here the CDR3 DNA reads TGTGCCAGCAGTGCAGCCACAGGGGGGAATGAGCAGTTCTTC. Translation gives CASSAATGGNEQFF.

This rearrangement joins TRBV7-6 to TRBJ2-1; D is undetermined. The germline V and J ends were trimmed by 3 bases and 2 bases, with 8 bases remaining between them. Germline loops: CDR1 SGHVS, CDR2 FNYEAQ. CDR3 size: 14 residues. CDR3 DNA sequence: TGTGCCAGCAGCTTTCGTAGCACCTACAATGAGCAGTTCTTC. Translated, it gives CASSFRSTYNEQFF.

The chain carries TRBV7-9 and TRBJ1-3; D perhaps matches TRBD1 (6 bases). The CDR3 consists of 14 residues. V gave up 3 bases and J gave up 2 bases, with 8 bases separating them. Per germline, CDR1 SEHNR and CDR2 FQNEAQ (reference sequence). In nucleotides, the CDR3 is TGTGCCAGCAGCTTTGAGGGGGCTGGAAACACCATATATTTT. Protein sequence: CASSFEGAGNTIYF.

This chain uses TRBV27 with TRBJ1-1, with no clear D. Trimming cost V 5 bases and J 4 bases, with 17 bases left between them. The CDR3 totals 15 residues. Germline-derived CDR1 and CDR2 are MNHEY and SMNVEV (reference sequence). The CDR3 region is CASSPSGGWATEAFF. CDR3 in DNA: TGTGCCAGCAGTCCCTCTGGCGGGTGGGCCACTGAAGCTTTCTTT.

V usage is TRBV16 and J usage is TRBJ2-1, with 8 nucleotides matching TRBD2. CDR1 and CDR2 (germline): KGHSY, FQNENV. Trimming at V came to 0 bases and at J to 5 bases, leaving 3 bases not matched to a gene. CDR3 length: 15 residues. The CDR3 region has the DNA TGTGCCAGCAGCCAATCGCGGACTAGCAACAATGAGCAGTTCTTC. Translating gives CASSQSRTSNNEQFF.

The rearrangement joins TRBV13 to TRBJ2-7; D remains ambiguous. The CDR3 is 15 amino acids. The V and J ends lost 3 bases and 3 bases respectively, with 15 bases between them. Germline assignment: CDR1 PRHDT and CDR2 FYEKMQ (reference sequence). The CDR3 sequence is CASSFRSAAHYEQYF. In DNA form, the CDR3 reads TGTGCCAGCAGCTTCCGTTCGGCGGCGCACTACGAGCAGTACTTC.

V is TRBV9 and J is TRBJ2-3, with D unresolved. This CDR3 comprises 14 residues. CDR1 and CDR2 (germline): SGDLS, YYNGEE. V gave up 4 bases and J gave up 4 bases, with 13 bases separating them. The CDR3 loop is CASSSSGVADTQYF. The CDR3 region has the DNA TGTGCCAGCAGCTCAAGTGGGGTAGCAGATACGCAGTATTTT.

The rearrangement joins TRBV5-4 to TRBJ2-7, with D uncertain. Germline values: CDR1 SGHNT, CDR2 YYREEE (reference sequence). Trimming took off 4 bases at V and 1 base at J, with 9 bases between the two ends. CDR3 length equals 13 residues. Written as DNA, the CDR3 is TGTGCCAGCAGCCTCAGGTTTTCCTACGAGCAGTACTTC. This codes for CASSLRFSYEQYF.

The table lists this clone with a count of one. The CDR3 does not close with the conserved phenylalanine or tryptophan, likely indicating a read error. The rearrangement joins TRBV30 to TRBJ2-7; a weak D match, TRBD2 (5 bases). The germline V and J ends were trimmed by 2 bases and 3 bases, with 11 bases remaining between them. Germline V CDR1 and CDR2: GTSNPN, SVGIG (reference sequence). The CDR3 sequence is 13 residues long. The DNA for the CDR3 is TGTGCCTGGAGTATGTTAGCGAACTACGAGCAGTACCTC. Translating gives CAWSMLANYEQYL.

The gene calls are TRBV5-4 and TRBJ2-5, with D uncertain. Germline V gives CDR1 SGHNT, CDR2 YYREEE (reference sequence). The CDR3 loop spans 14 amino acids. The V end was cut by 0 bases, the J end by 5 bases, with 11 bases between. The CDR3 here is CASSLVERWETQYF. The CDR3 bases are TGTGCCAGCAGCTTGGTCGAGCGTTGGGAGACCCAGTACTTC. The whole variable domain, remainder taken from reference TRBV5-4 and TRBJ2-5, is ETGVTQSPTHLIKTRGQQVTLRCSSQSGHNTVSWYQQALGQGPQFIFQYYREEENGRGNFPPRFSGLQFPNYSSELNVNALELDDSALYLCASSLVERWETQYFGPGTRLLVL.

The chain employs TRBV28 and TRBJ2-5, with 7 nucleotides matching TRBD2. The junction had 13 bases not matched to a gene; V was cut back by 4 bases and J by 5 bases. The germline V gene has CDR1 MDHEN and CDR2 SYDVKM. The CDR3 has 16 residues. CDR3 coding DNA: TGTGCCAGCAGTTCCCCGAGGGAGCGGGAACGGGAGACCCAGTACTTC. This codes for CASSSPRERERETQYF. Based on the CDR3 plus reference TRBV28 and TRBJ2-5, the full variable domain is DVKVTQSSRYLVKRTGEKVFLECVQDMDHENMFWYRQDPGLGLRLIYFSYDVKMKEKGDIPEGYSVSREKKERFSLILESASTNQTSMYLCASSSPRERERETQYFGPGTRLLVL.

The chain recombines TRBV10-3 with TRBJ1-2; 8 bases align to TRBD1. V dropped 6 bases and J dropped 4; count of bases not matched to a gene: 7. This CDR3 is built from 14 residues. Germline values: CDR1 ENHRY, CDR2 SYGVKD. CDR3 protein: CAISPGTGSYGYTF. CDR3 bases: TGTGCCATCAGCCCCGGGACAGGAAGCTATGGCTACACCTTC.

V is TRBV6-1 and J is TRBJ2-5; TRBD1 agrees at 8 bases. Per germline, CDR1 MNHNS and CDR2 SASEGT. CDR3 size: 15 residues. Losses at the gene ends were 3 bases for V and 4 bases for J; bases not matched to a gene: 7. The CDR3, as DNA: TGTGCCAGCAGTGACGGACAGGGAAATGGAGAGACCCAGTACTTC. This gives the protein CASSDGQGNGETQYF.

The chain is built from TRBV28 and TRBJ1-5; 7 bases align to TRBD1. Looked up from germline, CDR1 is MDHEN and CDR2 is SYDVKM. V lost 2 bases and J lost 6; bases outside the gene matches: 7. This CDR3 comprises 15 residues. The CDR3 DNA sequence: TGTGCCAGCAGTTTAATGGACAGGTCTAGTCAGCCCCAGCATTTT. Its translation: CASSLMDRSSQPQHF.